This T cell receptor (beta chain) was identified in a study of blood T cell repertoires in COVID-19. Study-wide context: The study drew acute and convalescent COVID-19 samples from the United States, Italy and Spain.

Germline lookup yields CDR1 SQVTM and CDR2 ANQGSEA. Unmatched junction bases numbered 6, after V lost 4 bases and J lost 7 bases. The CDR3 is 13 residues long. This clone was detected only a few times. Authors' data handling: Reference gene primer amplification in the assay estimated nucleated cell counts. The method was immunoSEQ multiplex PCR; TCRdb's version includes in-frame clones alone and lacks a portion of them. For V, J and clone size, that table is used; D and trimming come from the DNA. The table lists nearly 110,000 clones, about two thirds of them singletons. This clonotype originated in a human donor with acute or convalescent COVID-19. The donor label of this sample is uncertain. The chain joins TRBV29-1 to TRBJ1-5, with TRBD1 matching 8 bases. Sequencing input: peripheral blood. The CDR3 reads CSVVTGGGQPQHF. As DNA, the CDR3 is TGCAGCGTTGTTACAGGGGGTGGGCAGCCCCAGCATTTT. The whole variable domain, remainder taken from reference TRBV29-1 and TRBJ1-5, is SAVISQKPSRDICQRGTSLTIQCQVDSQVTMMFWYRQQPGQSLTLIATANQGSEATYESGFVIDKFPISRPNLTFSTLTVSNMSPEDSSIYLCSVVTGGGQPQHFGDGTRLSIL.